One and the same sample provided the 29 T cell receptor beta chains below, sequenced in a study of blood T cell repertoires in COVID-19. Clones were read by immunoSEQ multiplex PCR, and TCRdb kept only the in-frame ones, dropping some. The table lists roughly 200,000 clones, about 86% of them singletons. Sequencing was carried out using peripheral blood. The receptors come from a man aged 45 to 65 with active or convalescent COVID-19.

The chain joins TRBV5-1 to TRBJ2-2; 7 bases match TRBD1. CDR3 length equals 15 residues. The germline CDR1 and CDR2 sequences are SGHRS and YFSETQ. The ends lost 5 bases at V and 2 bases at J; junction bases unmatched: 6. The CDR3 DNA sequence: TGCGCCAGCAGACCGGACAGGATTAACACCGGGGAGCTGTTTTTT. Amino acids: CASRPDRINTGELFF.

The chain recombines TRBV4-1 with TRBJ2-1, with D possibly being TRBD2 (5 bases). From germline, CDR1 is MGHRA and CDR2 YSYEKL. This CDR3 region has 15 residues. Trimming removed 2 bases from V and 5 bases from J, with 13 bases in between. CDR3: CASSQLPTRDNEQFF. CDR3 coding DNA: TGCGCCAGCAGCCAACTACCAACTAGGGACAATGAGCAGTTCTTC.

In DNA, the CDR3 is TGTGCCAGCAGCTTACAGGGTTGGTCGGGCTACACCTTC. Its protein product is CASSLQGWSGYTF. V usage is TRBV13 and J usage is TRBJ1-2; possibly TRBD1 for D (5 bases). CDR1 is PRHDT and CDR2 is FYEKMQ in the germline V gene (reference sequence). CDR3 length: 13 amino acids. V was clipped by 2 bases and J by 8 bases, with 12 bases between them.

J is TRBJ2-6 and V is TRBV11-2; D is undetermined. Germline CDR1 and CDR2: SGHAT and FQNNGV. CDR3 length equals 16 residues. Trimming stripped 5 bases from V and 0 bases from J, with 11 bases between. CDR3 sequence: CASSQEISSGANVLTF. The DNA for the CDR3 is TGTGCCAGCAGCCAAGAGATATCCTCTGGGGCCAACGTCCTGACTTTC.

The rearrangement links TRBV15 to TRBJ2-1, with TRBD1 matching 11 bases. Germline V gene sequence: CDR1 LNHNV, CDR2 YYDKDF (reference sequence). The CDR3 runs to 21 residues. Trimming cost V 1 base and J 0 bases; bases outside gene matches: 14. This chain's CDR3 is CATSRGGTGGLFTSSYNEQFF. Written as DNA, the CDR3 is TGTGCCACCAGCAGAGGGGGGACAGGGGGTCTATTTACTAGCTCCTACAATGAGCAGTTCTTC.

This clone appeared once. The gene calls are TRBV9 and TRBJ2-5; D is unresolved. Trimming stripped 4 bases from V and 4 bases from J, with 14 bases between. The CDR3 is made up of 14 amino acids. Germline lookup yields CDR1 SGDLS and CDR2 YYNGEE. The CDR3 protein is CASSQSNGAETQYF. The CDR3 bases are TGTGCCAGCAGCCAAAGTAACGGTGCAGAGACCCAGTACTTC.

The rearrangement joins TRBV5-5 to TRBJ1-3; D ambiguous. The germline V gene encodes CDR1 SGHKS and CDR2 YYEKEE (reference sequence). The CDR3 consists of 16 residues. Deletions cut 0 bases from V and 0 bases from J, with 10 bases between. CDR3 sequence reads: CASSLEQLSSGNTIYF. As DNA, the CDR3 is TGTGCCAGCAGCTTGGAACAGTTGAGCTCTGGAAACACCATATATTTT. Full variable domain (missing parts from reference TRBV5-5 and TRBJ1-3): DAGVTQSPTHLIKTRGQQVTLRCSPISGHKSVSWYQQVLGQGPQFIFQYYEKEERGRGNFPDRFSARQFPNYSSELNVNALLLGDSALYLCASSLEQLSSGNTIYFGEGSWLTVV.

The chain has TRBV9 and TRBJ2-5, with D possibly TRBD2 on 6 matching bases. The CDR3 contains 15 residues. Germline V gene data show CDR1 as SGDLS and CDR2 as YYNGEE. The ends were cut back, 0 bases at V and 0 bases at J, with 9 bases in the middle. The CDR3, as DNA: TGTGCCAGCAGCGTAGATCTAGCGAACCAAGAGACCCAGTACTTC. Translated: CASSVDLANQETQYF. The entire variable domain, with the rest obtained from reference TRBV9 and TRBJ2-5, is as follows: DSGVTQTPKHLITATGQRVTLRCSPRSGDLSVYWYQQSLDQGLQFLIQYYNGEERAKGNILERFSAQQFPDLHSELNLSSLELGDSALYFCASSVDLANQETQYFGPGTRLLVL.

This clone was seen a handful of times. The chain recombines TRBV21-1 with TRBJ1-6. TRBV21-1 is a pseudogene locus. The CDR3 is 12 amino acids. The CDR3 protein is CASSPRTAPLHF. As DNA, the CDR3 is TGTGCCAGCAGCCCACGGACTGCACCCCTCCACTTT.

V and J are TRBV5-1 and TRBJ1-5; perhaps TRBD1 as D (5 bases). Trimming removed 5 bases from V and 5 bases from J, with 17 bases in between. The CDR3 extends over 15 amino acids. CDR1 is SGHRS, CDR2 YFSETQ, per germline. Written as DNA, the CDR3 is TGCGCCAGCAGTTCGGCGGGGGGGACGGATCAGCCCCAGCATTTT. Amino acids: CASSSAGGTDQPQHF.

V usage is TRBV28 and J usage is TRBJ1-4; no firm D call. The V end lost 3 bases, the J end lost 3 bases, and 5 bases lay between the germline ends. Germline loops: CDR1 MDHEN, CDR2 SYDVKM. The CDR3 has 13 amino acids. CDR3 coding DNA: TGTGCCAGCAGTTTGGCAGCTAATGAAAAACTGTTTTTT. Protein sequence: CASSLAANEKLFF.

The table lists this clone with a count of one. This sample also contains other DNA sequences that code for the same CDR3. The chain recombines TRBV11-2 with TRBJ2-2, with TRBD2 matching 9 bases. CDR1 is SGHAT and CDR2 is FQNNGV in the germline V gene. The CDR3 runs 15 residues. J was trimmed by 0 bases and V by 6 bases; bases with no gene match: 2. The CDR3 sequence: CASSPSGANTGELFF. For the CDR3, the DNA is TGTGCCAGCAGTCCTAGCGGGGCGAACACCGGGGAGCTGTTTTTT.

The chain is built from TRBV7-9 and TRBJ2-1; D unclear. This CDR3 comprises 11 residues. Trimming left V 6 bases short and J 8 bases short, with 8 bases between. CDR1 is SEHNR, CDR2 FQNEAQ, per germline (reference sequence). The CDR3 protein is CASSAVDEQFF. The CDR3 DNA follows: TGTGCCAGCAGTGCGGTAGATGAGCAGTTCTTC.

The chain joins TRBV11-2 to TRBJ2-1, with 9 bases lining up with TRBD1. The CDR3 sequence is 17 residues long. Germline V gene data show CDR1 as SGHAT and CDR2 as FQNNGV. With V trimmed by 3 bases and J by 6 bases, 12 bases remained unmatched. The DNA of the CDR3 is TGTGCCAGCAGCTTTTCTGTGGACAGGGGCTACCCCAATGAGCAGTTCTTC. Translated, it gives CASSFSVDRGYPNEQFF.

V usage is TRBV7-2 and J usage is TRBJ1-4; D possibly corresponds to TRBD1 (5 bases). This CDR3 spans 15 amino acids. Germline-derived CDR1 and CDR2 are SGHTA and FQGNSA. V lost 1 base and J lost 7, with 13 bases in between. CDR3 residues: CASSLVGDSFEKLFF. CDR3 sequence (DNA): TGTGCCAGCAGCTTAGTGGGGGACTCCTTTGAAAAACTGTTTTTT.

This clone occurred once. The rearrangement joins TRBV7-9 to TRBJ1-2; D is unresolved. The germline V gene encodes CDR1 SEHNR and CDR2 FQNEAQ (reference sequence). This CDR3 region has 11 residues. Trimming took 1 base from V and 8 from J, leaving 5 bases between them. DNA for the CDR3: TGTGCCAGCAGCTTAGTCGGGGGCTACACCTTC. Protein: CASSLVGGYTF.

The chain is built from TRBV11-2 and TRBJ1-2; D possibly corresponds to TRBD1 (5 bases). The CDR3 length is 13 residues. Between the trimmed V and J ends, which lost 3 bases and 3 bases, there was a span of 8 bases. CDR1 and CDR2 (germline): SGHAT, FQNNGV. The CDR3 here is CASSLDTYYGYTF. The CDR3, as DNA: TGTGCCAGCAGCTTGGACACTTACTATGGCTACACCTTC.

The rearrangement joins TRBV18 to TRBJ2-7; 9 positions agree with TRBD1. With 3 bases clipped from V and 2 bases from J, the junction kept 8 bases outside the gene matches. The CDR3 contains 16 residues. The germline V gene encodes CDR1 KGHSH and CDR2 LQKENI. This chain's CDR3 is CASSPKVGQGTYEQYF. The CDR3, as DNA: TGTGCCAGCTCACCTAAAGTGGGACAGGGAACCTACGAGCAGTACTTC.

The CDR3 DNA reads TGTGCCAGCAGCGCGGGACAGGACCTGAACACTGAAGCTTTCTTT. It codes for CASSAGQDLNTEAFF. The gene calls are TRBV9 and TRBJ1-1, with 8 bases that match TRBD1. V was clipped by 3 bases and J by 0 bases; unmatched bases: 4. The CDR3 is 15 residues long. The germline gives CDR1 SGDLS, CDR2 YYNGEE.

This chain uses TRBV6-5 with TRBJ2-7, with 8 bases that match TRBD2. The germline gives CDR1 MNHEY, CDR2 SVGAGI. The CDR3 runs to 12 residues. CDR3 bases: TGTGTCACCCGGGAGGGGCCCTACGAGCAGTACTTC. As protein: CVTREGPYEQYF.

V is TRBV9 and J is TRBJ1-3, with a possible D match to TRBD1 (5 bases). Germline V lookup: CDR1 SGDLS, CDR2 YYNGEE. V lost 1 base and J lost 6, with 14 bases in between. The CDR3 runs 15 residues. CDR3 nucleotides: TGTGCCAGCAGCGTATTAGCAGGGTCCGAAAACACCATATATTTT. This translates into CASSVLAGSENTIYF.

This chain connects TRBV5-8 to TRBJ1-3, with TRBD1 matching over 9 bases. Germline V CDR1 and CDR2: SGHTS, YDEGEE. The CDR3 is made up of 16 amino acids. J was trimmed by 2 bases and V by 3 bases; bases with no gene match: 6. The CDR3 is CASSSSGQGPGNTIYF. The CDR3, as DNA: TGTGCCAGCAGCTCCTCGGGACAGGGACCTGGAAACACCATATATTTT. Full variable domain (outside the CDR3, taken from reference TRBV5-8 and TRBJ1-3): EAGVTQSPTHLIKTRGQQATLRCSPISGHTSVYWYQQALGLGLQFLLWYDEGEERNRGNFPPRFSGRQFPNYSSELNVNALELEDSALYLCASSSSGQGPGNTIYFGEGSWLTVV.

The chain couples TRBV19 to TRBJ1-3, with 7 bases aligning to TRBD1. CDR3 size: 11 residues. V gave up 10 bases and J gave up 8 bases; unmatched junction bases: 5. CDR1 LNHDA and CDR2 SQIVND come from the germline V gene (reference sequence). CDR3 sequence reads: CATTGQDTIYF. The CDR3 DNA is TGTGCCACGACAGGGCAAGACACCATATATTTT.

A word on this clone: Because it lacks the conserved phenylalanine or tryptophan at the end, this CDR3 is likely a read error. The DNA is omitted, as the CDR3 cannot be located on it reliably, and the CDR3 follows TCRdb's listing. CDR3 sequence: CATRGALPP. The chain has TRBV24-1 and TRBJ1-2. Germline assignment: CDR1 KGHDR and CDR2 SFDVKD. Inclusive of both ends, the CDR3 amounts to 9 amino acids.

This chain uses TRBV3-1 (or the pseudogene TRBV3-2) with TRBJ2-5, with 7 bases matching TRBD1. The germline CDR1 and CDR2 sequences are LGHDT and YNNKEL (reference sequence). J was trimmed by 5 bases and V by 4 bases; bases with no gene match: 10. The CDR3 totals 15 residues. In nucleotides, the CDR3 is TGTGCCAGCAGCCCAAACGCACAGGGGAGCGAGACCCAGTACTTC. Translating it yields CASSPNAQGSETQYF.

This chain connects TRBV5-1 to TRBJ2-5; D gene uncertain. Germline V gene data show CDR1 as SGHRS and CDR2 as YFSETQ. This CDR3 spans 13 amino acids. The ends were cut back, 1 base at V and 5 bases at J, with 9 bases in the middle. The CDR3 DNA is TGCGCCAGCAGCTTGTTACCCGGGGAGACCCAGTACTTC. Its protein product is CASSLLPGETQYF. Full variable domain (remainder filled in from reference TRBV5-1 and TRBJ2-5): KAGVTQTPRYLIKTRGQQVTLSCSPISGHRSVSWYQQTPGQGLQFLFEYFSETQRNKGNFPGRFSGRQFSNSRSEMNVSTLELGDSALYLCASSLLPGETQYFGPGTRLLVL.

This chain joins TRBV5-6 and TRBJ1-4; D perhaps matches TRBD1 (6 bases). Germline CDR1 is SGHDT and CDR2 is YYEEEE. The ends were cut back, 5 bases at V and 3 bases at J, with 8 bases in the middle. CDR3 size: 13 residues. The CDR3 bases are TGTGCCAGCAGGGACAGTCCTAATGAAAAACTGTTTTTT. It translates to CASRDSPNEKLFF.

This chain links TRBV20-1 with TRBJ2-3; TRBD2 matches at 10 bases. V shed 6 bases, J shed 3 bases, and the junction held 9 bases outside the gene matches. CDR1 and CDR2 (germline): DFQATT, SNEGSKA (reference sequence). CDR3 length: 15 amino acids. For the CDR3, the DNA is TGCAGTGCCAGTCTAGCGGGGGTGGGGACAGATACGCAGTATTTT. Encoded protein: CSASLAGVGTDTQYF.

This clone was seen more than once but under ten times. The V and J genes are TRBV7-2 and TRBJ2-2; possible D gene TRBD1, 7 bases. This CDR3 contains 14 residues. With 7 bases removed from V and 1 base from J, the gap between germline ends came to 10 bases. Germline values: CDR1 SGHTA, CDR2 FQGNSA. CDR3 sequence reads: CASTRDRNTGELFF. The CDR3 DNA is TGTGCCAGCACGCGGGACAGGAACACCGGGGAGCTGTTTTTT.